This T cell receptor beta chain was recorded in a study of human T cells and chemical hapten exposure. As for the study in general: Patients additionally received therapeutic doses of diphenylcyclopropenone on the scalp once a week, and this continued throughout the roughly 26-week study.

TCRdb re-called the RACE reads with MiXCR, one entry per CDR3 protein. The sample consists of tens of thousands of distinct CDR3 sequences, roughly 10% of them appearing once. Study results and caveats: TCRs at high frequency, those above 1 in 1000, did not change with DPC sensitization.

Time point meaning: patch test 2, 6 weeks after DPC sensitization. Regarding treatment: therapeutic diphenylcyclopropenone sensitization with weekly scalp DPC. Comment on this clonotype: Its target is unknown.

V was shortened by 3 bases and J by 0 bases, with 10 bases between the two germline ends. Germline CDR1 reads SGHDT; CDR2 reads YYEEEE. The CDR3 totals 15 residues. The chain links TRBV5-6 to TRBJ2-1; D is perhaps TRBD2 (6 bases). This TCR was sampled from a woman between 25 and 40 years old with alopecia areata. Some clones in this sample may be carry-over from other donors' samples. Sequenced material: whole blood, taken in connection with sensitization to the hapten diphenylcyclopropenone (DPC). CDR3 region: CASSYAGSSYNEQFF. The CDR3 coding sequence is TGTGCCAGCAGCTACGCCGGGAGCTCCTACAATGAGCAGTTCTTC.